A single sample is the source of the 10 T cell receptor beta chains below, sequenced in a study of blood T cells in healthy people across ages. Next came a second PCR, run for roughly 6 to 11 cycles, which used a sample-barcoded 5' primer along with a J-beta primer mix. From the 5' RACE reads, TCRdb called clonotypes with MiXCR, one entry per CDR3 protein. The sample has roughly 830,000 distinct CDR3 sequences, approximately 67% seen once. The sequenced sample was blood. These receptors all come from a young man in good health.

The chain carries TRBV7-2 and TRBJ2-5, with 8 bases matching TRBD1. Germline V gives CDR1 SGHTA, CDR2 FQGNSA. This CDR3 contains 14 residues. V shed 3 bases, J shed 4 bases, and the junction held 4 bases outside the gene matches. CDR3 sequence reads: CASSLDRASETQYF. The CDR3 DNA reads as TGTGCCAGCAGCTTGGACAGGGCTTCAGAGACCCAGTACTTC.

J is TRBJ2-5 and V is TRBV5-1, with a weak D call TRBD2 (5 bases). This CDR3 comprises 13 residues. Germline V gives CDR1 SGHRS, CDR2 YFSETQ. V lost 4 bases to trimming and J lost 2 bases, with 9 bases between them. The CDR3 bases are TGCGCCAGCAGCGCCCGCGGGCAAGAGACCCAGTACTTC. It yields the protein CASSARGQETQYF.

This clonotype was recorded a few times. This chain uses TRBV20-1 with TRBJ2-7; TRBD1 or TRBD2 may be the D gene (5 bases each). The CDR3 is made up of 16 amino acids. V gave up 6 bases and J gave up 3 bases, with 24 bases separating them. The germline gives CDR1 DFQATT, CDR2 SNEGSKA (reference sequence). The chain's CDR3 is CSAYPDSGRIYYEQYF. As DNA, the CDR3 is TGCAGTGCCTATCCCGACTCGGGACGGATCTACTACGAGCAGTACTTC.

V and J are TRBV21-1 and TRBJ2-4; the table names TRBD2, a call not compared with the DNA. TRBV21-1 is recorded as a pseudogene. The length of the CDR3 is 15 residues. CDR3 loop: CASRNPAGGFYVQYF. The CDR3 region has the DNA TGTGCCAGCAGGAACCCGGCGGGGGGATTCTACGTGCAGTACTTC.

This clonotype was counted a few times. The V gene is TRBV6-5, the J gene TRBJ2-2; possible D gene TRBD2, 6 bases. V dropped 2 bases and J dropped 1 base, with 11 bases sitting between them. CDR3 length: 16 residues. CDR1 is MNHEY and CDR2 is SVGAGI in the germline V gene. CDR3 loop: CASSYGMEGNTGELFF. For the CDR3, the DNA is TGTGCCAGCAGTTACGGGATGGAGGGGAACACCGGGGAGCTGTTTTTT.

The chain links TRBV29-1 to TRBJ2-1, with 9 bases fitting TRBD2. Per germline, CDR1 SQVTM and CDR2 ANQGSEA. The CDR3 is 17 residues long. V was pared by 1 base and J by 2 bases, with 9 bases of the junction left unmatched. The CDR3 sequence is CSVEGRASGGPYNEQFF. For the CDR3, the DNA is TGCAGCGTTGAAGGAAGGGCCAGCGGGGGGCCCTACAATGAGCAGTTCTTC.

The chain joins TRBV30 to TRBJ2-2, with D unresolved. Trimming removed 0 bases from V and 0 bases from J, with 2 bases in between. Per the germline V gene, CDR1 is GTSNPN and CDR2 is SVGIG (reference sequence). This CDR3 has 13 amino acids. CDR3 region: CAWSVANTGELFF. The DNA of the CDR3 is TGTGCCTGGAGTGTTGCGAACACCGGGGAGCTGTTTTTT.

This chain links TRBV5-5 with TRBJ2-1, with D hard to call. Trimming took off 4 bases at V and 0 bases at J, with 11 bases between the two ends. This CDR3 has 15 residues. Germline V gene sequence: CDR1 SGHKS, CDR2 YYEKEE (reference sequence). CDR3: CASSHEMSSYNEQFF. The DNA for the CDR3 is TGTGCCAGCAGCCACGAGATGAGCTCCTACAATGAGCAGTTCTTC.

V usage is TRBV20-1 and J usage is TRBJ2-3, with D uncertain. CDR1 is DFQATT, CDR2 SNEGSKA, per germline (reference sequence). V dropped 5 bases and J dropped 6 bases, with 6 bases sitting between them. This CDR3 is built from 10 residues. The CDR3 DNA reads as TGCAGTGCTCAGGCGGATACGCAGTATTTT. Protein product: CSAQADTQYF.

This clonotype came up a few times. The V call is TRBV7-9, the J call TRBJ1-2; possible D gene TRBD1, 5 bases. Germline CDR1 SEHNR, CDR2 FQNEAQ (reference sequence). The CDR3 length is 12 residues. Between the trimmed V and J ends, which lost 8 bases and 4 bases, there was a span of 11 bases. CDR3 DNA sequence: TGTGCCAGCCAGGACACCTTCTATGGCTACACCTTC. This translates into CASQDTFYGYTF.